This TCR beta chain originates from a study of blood T cell repertoires in COVID-19. At the level of the study: Sample material is recorded as cDNA or gDNA derived from T cells, B-cell-depleted T cells, or PBMCs.

The CDR3 covers 14 residues. Trimming left V 2 bases short and J 2 bases short, with 10 bases between. Germline values: CDR1 SGHRS, CDR2 YFSETQ. In the study's own analysis: Scientists estimated how many nucleated cells there were by amplifying reference gene primers. Repertoires were generated with immunoSEQ multiplex PCR, while TCRdb's copy carries only in-frame clones and drops some. V and J calls and clone size follow that table, whereas D and trimming were derived from the DNA. Of hundreds of thousands of clones listed, 70% to 90% are singletons. This sequence originates from a man at least 80 years old with acute or convalescent COVID-19. Source material: peripheral blood. This chain links TRBV5-1 with TRBJ1-2, with D perhaps TRBD1 (6 bases). The CDR3 loop reads CASSFQGLNYGYTF. The CDR3 coding sequence is TGCGCCAGCAGCTTTCAGGGGCTCAACTATGGCTACACCTTC. Full variable domain (remainder filled in from reference TRBV5-1 and TRBJ1-2): KAGVTQTPRYLIKTRGQQVTLSCSPISGHRSVSWYQQTPGQGLQFLFEYFSETQRNKGNFPGRFSGRQFSNSRSEMNVSTLELGDSALYLCASSFQGLNYGYTFGSGTRLTVV.